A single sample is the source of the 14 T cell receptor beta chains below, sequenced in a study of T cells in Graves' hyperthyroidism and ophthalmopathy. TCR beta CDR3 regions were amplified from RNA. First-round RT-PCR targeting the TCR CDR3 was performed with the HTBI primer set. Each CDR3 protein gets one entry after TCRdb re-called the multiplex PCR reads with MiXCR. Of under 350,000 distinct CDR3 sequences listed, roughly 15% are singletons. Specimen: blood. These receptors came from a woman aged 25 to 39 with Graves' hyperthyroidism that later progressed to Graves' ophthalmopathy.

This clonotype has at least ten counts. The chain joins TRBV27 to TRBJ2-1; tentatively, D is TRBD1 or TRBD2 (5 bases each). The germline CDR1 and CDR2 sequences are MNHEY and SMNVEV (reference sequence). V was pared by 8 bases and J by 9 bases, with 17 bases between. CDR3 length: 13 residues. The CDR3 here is CASLKVGAGEQFF. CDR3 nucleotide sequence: TGTGCCAGCCTCAAAGTAGGGGCGGGTGAGCAGTTCTTC.

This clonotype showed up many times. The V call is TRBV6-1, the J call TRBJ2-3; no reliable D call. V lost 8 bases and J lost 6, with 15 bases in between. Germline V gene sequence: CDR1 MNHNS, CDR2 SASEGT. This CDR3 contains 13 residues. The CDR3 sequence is CASCGLRADTQYF. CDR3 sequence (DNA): TGTGCCAGCTGCGGTCTCCGGGCGGATACGCAGTATTTT.

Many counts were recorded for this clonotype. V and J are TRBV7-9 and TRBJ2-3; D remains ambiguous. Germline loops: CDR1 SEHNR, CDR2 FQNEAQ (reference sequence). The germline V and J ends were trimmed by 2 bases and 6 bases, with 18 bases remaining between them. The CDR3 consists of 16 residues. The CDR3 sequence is CASSLLTPTGRDTQYF. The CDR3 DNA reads TGTGCCAGCAGCTTACTGACCCCTACCGGGCGGGATACGCAGTATTTT. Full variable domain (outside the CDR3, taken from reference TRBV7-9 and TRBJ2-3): DTGVSQNPRHKITKRGQNVTFRCDPISEHNRLYWYRQTLGQGPEFLTYFQNEAQLEKSRLLSDRFSAERPKGSFSTLEIQRTEQGDSAMYLCASSLLTPTGRDTQYFGPGTRLTVL.

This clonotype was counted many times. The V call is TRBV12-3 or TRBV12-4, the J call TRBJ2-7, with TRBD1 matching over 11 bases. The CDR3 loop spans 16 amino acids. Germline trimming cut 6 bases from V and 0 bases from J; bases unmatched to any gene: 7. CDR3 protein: CASSPGDRGYSYEQYF. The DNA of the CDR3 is TGTGCCAGCAGCCCAGGGGACAGGGGGTACTCCTACGAGCAGTACTTC.

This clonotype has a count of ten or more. The CDR3 DNA reads TGTGCCTGGAGTCTCGAGATCCAAAATGAGGGGGAGCAGTACTTC. Protein sequence: CAWSLEIQNEGEQYF. The chain has TRBV30 and TRBJ2-7; perhaps D is TRBD1 or TRBD2 (5 bases each). V lost 2 bases and J lost 7, with 21 bases in between. The CDR3 consists of 15 residues. Germline V gene sequence: CDR1 GTSNPN, CDR2 SVGIG (reference sequence). Full variable domain (outside the CDR3, taken from reference TRBV30 and TRBJ2-7): SQTIHQWPATLVQPVGSPLSLECTVEGTSNPNLYWYRQAAGRGLQLLFYSVGIGQISSEVPQNLSASRPQDRQFILSSKKLLLSDSGFYLCAWSLEIQNEGEQYFGPGTRLTVT.

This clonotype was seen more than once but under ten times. In nucleotides, the CDR3 is TGTGCCAGCAGCGTATCTGGGGGGTTTACCGGGGAGCTGTTTTTT. Amino acids: CASSVSGGFTGELFF. The gene calls are TRBV7-9 and TRBJ2-2, with D possibly being TRBD2 (6 bases). CDR1 is SEHNR, CDR2 FQNEAQ, per germline (reference sequence). The V gene lost 5 bases and the J gene lost 5 bases, with 15 bases spanning the gap. The CDR3 has 15 residues.

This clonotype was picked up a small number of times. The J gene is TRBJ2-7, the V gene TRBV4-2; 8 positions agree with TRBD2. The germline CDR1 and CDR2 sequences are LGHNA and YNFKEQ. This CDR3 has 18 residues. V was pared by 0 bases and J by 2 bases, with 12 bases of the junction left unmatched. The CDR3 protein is CASSQERGLGDTTYEQYF. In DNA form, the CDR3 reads TGTGCCAGCAGCCAAGAACGGGGACTAGGGGATACGACCTACGAGCAGTACTTC.

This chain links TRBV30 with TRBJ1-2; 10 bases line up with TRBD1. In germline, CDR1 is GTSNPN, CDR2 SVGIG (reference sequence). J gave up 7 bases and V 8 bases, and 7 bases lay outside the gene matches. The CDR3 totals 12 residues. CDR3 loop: CARLGTGVGYTF. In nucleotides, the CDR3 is TGTGCCAGGCTCGGGACAGGGGTTGGCTACACCTTC. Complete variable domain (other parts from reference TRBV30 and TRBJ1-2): SQTIHQWPATLVQPVGSPLSLECTVEGTSNPNLYWYRQAAGRGLQLLFYSVGIGQISSEVPQNLSASRPQDRQFILSSKKLLLSDSGFYLCARLGTGVGYTFGSGTRLTVV.

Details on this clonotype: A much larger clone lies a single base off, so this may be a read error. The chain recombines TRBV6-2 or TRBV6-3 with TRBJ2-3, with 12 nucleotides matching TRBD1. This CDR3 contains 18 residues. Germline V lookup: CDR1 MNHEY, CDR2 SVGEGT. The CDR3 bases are TGTGCCAGCAGCCTCGGCGGGACAGGGGGCCGTAGCACAGATACGCAGTTTTTT. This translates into CASSLGGTGGRSTDTQFF.

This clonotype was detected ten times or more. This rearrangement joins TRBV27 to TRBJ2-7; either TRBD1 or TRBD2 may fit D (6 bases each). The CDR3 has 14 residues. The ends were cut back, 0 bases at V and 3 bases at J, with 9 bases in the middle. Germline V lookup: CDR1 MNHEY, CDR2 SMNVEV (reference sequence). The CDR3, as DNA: TGTGCCAGCAGTTTATCTAAGGGGGGCTACGAGCAGTACTTC. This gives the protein CASSLSKGGYEQYF.

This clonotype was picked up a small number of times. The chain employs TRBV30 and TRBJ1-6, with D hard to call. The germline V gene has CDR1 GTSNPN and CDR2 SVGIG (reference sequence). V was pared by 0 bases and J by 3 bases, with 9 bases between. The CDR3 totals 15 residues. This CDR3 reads CAWSVADLYNSPLHF. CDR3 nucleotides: TGTGCCTGGAGTGTCGCAGACCTCTATAATTCACCCCTCCACTTT.

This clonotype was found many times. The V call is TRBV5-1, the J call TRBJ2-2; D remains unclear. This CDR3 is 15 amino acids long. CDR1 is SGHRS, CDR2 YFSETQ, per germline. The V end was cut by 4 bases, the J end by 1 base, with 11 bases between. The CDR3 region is CASSPTPENTGELFF. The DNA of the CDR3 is TGCGCCAGCAGCCCAACCCCCGAGAACACCGGGGAGCTGTTTTTT.

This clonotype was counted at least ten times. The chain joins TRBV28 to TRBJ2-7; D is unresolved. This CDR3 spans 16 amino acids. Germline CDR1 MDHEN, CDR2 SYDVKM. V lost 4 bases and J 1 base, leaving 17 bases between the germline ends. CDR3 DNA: TGTGCCAGCAGTTCCCCTACCTGGGTCGGGTCCTACGAGCAGTACTTC. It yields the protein CASSSPTWVGSYEQYF.

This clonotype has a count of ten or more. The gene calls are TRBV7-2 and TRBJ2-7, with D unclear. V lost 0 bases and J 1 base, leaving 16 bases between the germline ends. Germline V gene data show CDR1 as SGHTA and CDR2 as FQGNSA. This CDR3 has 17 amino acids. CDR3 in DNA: TGTGCCAGCAGCTTAGCAAAGAGTCGCACCAATTCCTACGAGCAGTACTTC. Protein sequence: CASSLAKSRTNSYEQYF.